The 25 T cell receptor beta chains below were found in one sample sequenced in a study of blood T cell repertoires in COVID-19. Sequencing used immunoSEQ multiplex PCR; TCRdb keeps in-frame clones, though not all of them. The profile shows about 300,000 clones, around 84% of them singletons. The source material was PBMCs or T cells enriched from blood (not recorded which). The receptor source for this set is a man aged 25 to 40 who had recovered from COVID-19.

The CDR3 nucleotides are TGTGCCAGCAGCCAAGGACTAGCTTCGAGGGGCGATTTCTACAATGAGCAGTTCTTC. Its protein is CASSQGLASRGDFYNEQFF. This chain connects TRBV3-1 (or the pseudogene TRBV3-2) to TRBJ2-1; 7 nucleotides match TRBD2. Trimming at V came to 1 base and at J to 3 bases, leaving 15 bases not matched to a gene. The germline gives CDR1 LGHDT, CDR2 YNNKEL (reference sequence). The CDR3 covers 19 residues.

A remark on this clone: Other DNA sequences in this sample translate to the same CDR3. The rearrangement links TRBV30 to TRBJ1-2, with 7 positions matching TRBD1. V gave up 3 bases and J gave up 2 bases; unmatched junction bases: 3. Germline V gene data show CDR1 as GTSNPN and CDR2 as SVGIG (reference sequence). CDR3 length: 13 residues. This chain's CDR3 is CAWSPGQNYGYTF. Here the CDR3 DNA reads TGTGCCTGGAGCCCGGGACAGAACTATGGCTACACCTTC.

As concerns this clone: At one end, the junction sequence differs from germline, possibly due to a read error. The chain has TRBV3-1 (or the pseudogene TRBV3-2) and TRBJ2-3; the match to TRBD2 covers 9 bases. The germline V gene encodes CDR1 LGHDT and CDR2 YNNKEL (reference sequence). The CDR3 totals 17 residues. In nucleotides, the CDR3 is TGTGCCAGCACCCAAGTCGGAGGCCTAGCGGGGACAGATACGCAGTATTTT. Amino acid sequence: CASTQVGGLAGTDTQYF.

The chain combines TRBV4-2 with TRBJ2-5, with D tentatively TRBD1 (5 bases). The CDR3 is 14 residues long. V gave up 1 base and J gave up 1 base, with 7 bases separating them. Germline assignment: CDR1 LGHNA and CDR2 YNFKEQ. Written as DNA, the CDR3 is TGTGCCAGCAGCCAAGGGACACCCCAAGAGACCCAGTACTTC. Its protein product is CASSQGTPQETQYF.

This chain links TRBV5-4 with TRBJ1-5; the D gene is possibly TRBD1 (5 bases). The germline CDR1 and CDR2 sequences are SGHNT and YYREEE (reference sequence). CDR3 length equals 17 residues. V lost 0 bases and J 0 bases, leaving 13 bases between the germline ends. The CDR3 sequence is CASSLDRDSHSNQPQHF. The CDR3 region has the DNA TGTGCCAGCAGCTTGGACAGAGACAGTCATAGCAATCAGCCCCAGCATTTT.

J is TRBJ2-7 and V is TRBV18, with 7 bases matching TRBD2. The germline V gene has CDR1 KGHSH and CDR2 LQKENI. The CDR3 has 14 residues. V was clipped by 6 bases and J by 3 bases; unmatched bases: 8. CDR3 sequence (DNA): TGTGCCAGCTCCGGTGGGGGGGGAAACTACGAGCAGTACTTC. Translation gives CASSGGGGNYEQYF.

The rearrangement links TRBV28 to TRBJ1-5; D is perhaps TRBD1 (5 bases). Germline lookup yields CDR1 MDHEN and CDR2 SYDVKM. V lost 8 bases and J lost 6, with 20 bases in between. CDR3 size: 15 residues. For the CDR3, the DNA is TGTGCCAGCCGCCCCGCCGGGGGTCGTTTTCAGCCCCAGCATTTT. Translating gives CASRPAGGRFQPQHF.

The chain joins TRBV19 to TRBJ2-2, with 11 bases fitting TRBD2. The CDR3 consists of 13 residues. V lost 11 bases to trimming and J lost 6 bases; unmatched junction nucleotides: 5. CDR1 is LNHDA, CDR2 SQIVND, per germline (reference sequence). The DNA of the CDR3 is TGTGCCGCCGGGACTAGCGGTTCCGGGGAGCTGTTTTTT. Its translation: CAAGTSGSGELFF.

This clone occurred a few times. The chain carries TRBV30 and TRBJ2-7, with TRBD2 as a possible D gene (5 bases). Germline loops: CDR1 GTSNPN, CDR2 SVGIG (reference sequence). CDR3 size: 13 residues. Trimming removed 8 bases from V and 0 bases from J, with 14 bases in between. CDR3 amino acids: CANGQAGSYEQYF. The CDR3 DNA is TGTGCCAATGGGCAGGCGGGCTCCTACGAGCAGTACTTC.

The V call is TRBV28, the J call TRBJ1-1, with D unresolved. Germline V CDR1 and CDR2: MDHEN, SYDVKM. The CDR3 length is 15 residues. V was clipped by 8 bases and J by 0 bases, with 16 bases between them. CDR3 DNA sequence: TGTGCCAGCTCTTATGGGCTCCGATTGAACACTGAAGCTTTCTTT. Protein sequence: CASSYGLRLNTEAFF. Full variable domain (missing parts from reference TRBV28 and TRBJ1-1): DVKVTQSSRYLVKRTGEKVFLECVQDMDHENMFWYRQDPGLGLRLIYFSYDVKMKEKGDIPEGYSVSREKKERFSLILESASTNQTSMYLCASSYGLRLNTEAFFGQGTRLTVV.

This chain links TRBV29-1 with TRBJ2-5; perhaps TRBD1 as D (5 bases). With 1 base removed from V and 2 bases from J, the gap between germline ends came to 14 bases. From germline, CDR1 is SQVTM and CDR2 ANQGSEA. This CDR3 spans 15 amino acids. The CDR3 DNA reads TGCAGCGTTGAAGTTTGGCGGACAAGTCAAGAGACCCAGTACTTC. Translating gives CSVEVWRTSQETQYF.

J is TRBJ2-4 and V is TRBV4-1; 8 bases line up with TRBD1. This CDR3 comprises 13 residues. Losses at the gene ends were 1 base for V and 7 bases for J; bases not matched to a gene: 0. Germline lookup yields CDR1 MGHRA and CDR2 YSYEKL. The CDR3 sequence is CASSQGQGNIQYF. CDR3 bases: TGCGCCAGCAGCCAAGGACAGGGGAACATTCAGTACTTC.

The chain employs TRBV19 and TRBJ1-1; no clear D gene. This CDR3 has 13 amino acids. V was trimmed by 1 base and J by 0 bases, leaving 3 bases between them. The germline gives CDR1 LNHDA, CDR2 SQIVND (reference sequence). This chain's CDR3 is CASSIGVNTEAFF. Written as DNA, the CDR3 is TGTGCCAGTAGTATAGGAGTGAACACTGAAGCTTTCTTT.

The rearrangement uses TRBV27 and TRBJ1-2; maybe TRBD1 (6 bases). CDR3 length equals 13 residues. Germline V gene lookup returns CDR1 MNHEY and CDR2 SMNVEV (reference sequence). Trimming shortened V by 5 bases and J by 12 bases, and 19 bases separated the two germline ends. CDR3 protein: CASSPRTMGANTF. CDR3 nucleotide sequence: TGTGCCAGCAGTCCCCGGACGATGGGGGCTAACACCTTC.

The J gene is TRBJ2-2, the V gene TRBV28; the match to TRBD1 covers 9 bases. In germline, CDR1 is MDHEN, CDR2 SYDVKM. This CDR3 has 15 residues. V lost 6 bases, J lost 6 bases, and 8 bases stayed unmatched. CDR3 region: CASREAGQGAGELFF. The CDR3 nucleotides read TGTGCCAGCAGGGAGGCGGGACAGGGCGCCGGGGAGCTGTTTTTT.

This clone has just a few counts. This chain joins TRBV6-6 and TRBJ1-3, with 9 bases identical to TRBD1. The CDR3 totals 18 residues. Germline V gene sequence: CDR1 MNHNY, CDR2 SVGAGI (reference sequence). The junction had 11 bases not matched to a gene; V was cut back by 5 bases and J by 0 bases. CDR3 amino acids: CASSRPGTGFSSGNTIYF. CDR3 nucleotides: TGTGCCAGCAGTCGTCCCGGGACAGGGTTTAGCTCTGGAAACACCATATATTTT.

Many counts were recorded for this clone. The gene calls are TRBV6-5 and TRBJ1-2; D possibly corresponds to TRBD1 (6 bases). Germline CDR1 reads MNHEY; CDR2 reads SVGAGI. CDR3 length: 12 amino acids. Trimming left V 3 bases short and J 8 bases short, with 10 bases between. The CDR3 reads CASSYTGSGYTF. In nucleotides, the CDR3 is TGTGCCAGCAGTTATACAGGGTCCGGCTACACCTTC.

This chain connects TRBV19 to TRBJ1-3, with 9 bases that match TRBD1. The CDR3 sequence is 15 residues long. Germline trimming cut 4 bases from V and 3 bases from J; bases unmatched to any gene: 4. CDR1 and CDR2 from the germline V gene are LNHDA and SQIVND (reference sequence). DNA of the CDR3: TGTGCCAGTAGTACGATGGGACAGGGTGGAAACACCATATATTTT. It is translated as CASSTMGQGGNTIYF.

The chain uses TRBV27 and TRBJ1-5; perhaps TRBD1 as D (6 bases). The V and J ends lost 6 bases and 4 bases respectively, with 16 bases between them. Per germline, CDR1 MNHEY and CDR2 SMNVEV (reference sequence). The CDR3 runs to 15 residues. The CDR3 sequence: CASSSGRGANQPQHF. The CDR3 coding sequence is TGTGCCAGCAGCTCGGGGAGGGGGGCTAATCAGCCCCAGCATTTT.

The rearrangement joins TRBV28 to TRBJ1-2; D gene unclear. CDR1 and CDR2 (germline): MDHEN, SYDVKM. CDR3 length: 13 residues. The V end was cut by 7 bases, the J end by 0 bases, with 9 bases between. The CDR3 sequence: CASNLQTNYGYTF. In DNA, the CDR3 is TGTGCCAGCAACTTACAGACTAACTATGGCTACACCTTC.

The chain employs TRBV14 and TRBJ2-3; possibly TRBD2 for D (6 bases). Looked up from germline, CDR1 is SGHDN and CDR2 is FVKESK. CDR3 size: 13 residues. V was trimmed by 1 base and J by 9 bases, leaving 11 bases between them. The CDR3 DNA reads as TGTGCCAGCAGCCAAGTTGGGAGCGGGACGCAGTATTTT. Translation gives CASSQVGSGTQYF.

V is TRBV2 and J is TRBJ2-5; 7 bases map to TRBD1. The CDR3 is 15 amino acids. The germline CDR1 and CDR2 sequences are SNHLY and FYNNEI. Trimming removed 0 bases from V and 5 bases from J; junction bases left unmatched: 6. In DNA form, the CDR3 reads TGTGCCAGCAGTGAAGCGCGACAGGGTTGGGAGACCCAGTACTTC. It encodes CASSEARQGWETQYF.

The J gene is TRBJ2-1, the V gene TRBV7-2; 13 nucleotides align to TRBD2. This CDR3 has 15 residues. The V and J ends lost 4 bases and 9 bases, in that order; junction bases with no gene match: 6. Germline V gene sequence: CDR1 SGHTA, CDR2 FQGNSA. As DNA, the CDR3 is TGTGCCAGCAGCTCGGGACTAGCGGGGACCCGTGAGCAGTTCTTC. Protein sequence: CASSSGLAGTREQFF.

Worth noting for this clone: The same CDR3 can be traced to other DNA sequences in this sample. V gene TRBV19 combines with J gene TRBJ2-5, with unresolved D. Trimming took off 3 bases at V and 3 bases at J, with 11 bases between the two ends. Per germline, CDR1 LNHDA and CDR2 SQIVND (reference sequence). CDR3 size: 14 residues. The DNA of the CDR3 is TGTGCCAGTAGTATTCCAGGTACAGAAGAGACCCAGTACTTC. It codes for CASSIPGTEETQYF.

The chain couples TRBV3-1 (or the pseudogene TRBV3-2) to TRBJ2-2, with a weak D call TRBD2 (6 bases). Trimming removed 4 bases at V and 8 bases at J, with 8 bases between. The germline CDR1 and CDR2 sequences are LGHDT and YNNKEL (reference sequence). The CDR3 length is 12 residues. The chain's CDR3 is CASSLLAGELFF. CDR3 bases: TGTGCCAGCAGCCTCCTAGCGGGGGAGCTGTTTTTT.